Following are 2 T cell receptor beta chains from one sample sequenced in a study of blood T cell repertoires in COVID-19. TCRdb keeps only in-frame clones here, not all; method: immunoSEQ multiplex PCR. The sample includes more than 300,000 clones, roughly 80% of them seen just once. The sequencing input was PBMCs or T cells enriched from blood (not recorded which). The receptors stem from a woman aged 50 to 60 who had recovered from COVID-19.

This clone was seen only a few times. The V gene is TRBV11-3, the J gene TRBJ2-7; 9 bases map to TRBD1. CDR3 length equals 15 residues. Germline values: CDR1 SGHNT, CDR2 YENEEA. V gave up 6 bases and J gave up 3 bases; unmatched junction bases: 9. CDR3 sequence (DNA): TGTGCCAGCAGACGGGACAGGGAAAGAAGCTACGAGCAGTACTTC. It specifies CASRRDRERSYEQYF.

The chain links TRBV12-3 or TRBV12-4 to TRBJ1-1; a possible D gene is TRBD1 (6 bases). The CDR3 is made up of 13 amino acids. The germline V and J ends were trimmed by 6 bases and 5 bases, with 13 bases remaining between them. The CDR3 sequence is CASSYSGATEAFF. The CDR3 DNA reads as TGTGCCAGCAGCTACTCAGGGGCAACTGAAGCTTTCTTT.